This T cell receptor beta chain was captured in a study of cytomegalovirus exposure and HLA in healthy donors. The sample holds a few counts of this clone. At sampling all donors were nominally healthy, likely with unrecorded immune exposures. The study ran its PCR with 60 Vbeta and 13 Jbeta primers. Sequenced by immunoSEQ multiplex PCR; TCRdb stores in-frame clones only, minus some. The sample holds 90,000 to 100,000 clones, around 10% seen once. The clonotype comes from a middle-aged man in good health and CMV-seropositive. The sample was PBMCs.

CDR3: CASSDRVGYEQYF. CDR3 nucleotide sequence: TGTGCCAGCAGCGACAGGGTCGGCTACGAGCAGTACTTC. The chain has TRBV11-3 and TRBJ2-7, with TRBD1 identical over 7 bases. The V gene's germline CDR1 is SGHNT and CDR2 YENEEA. V gave up 5 bases and J gave up 3 bases; unmatched junction bases: 4. This CDR3 has 13 amino acids.